The clone carrying this TCR beta chain showed up just a few times. What it binds is unknown. This sample was included in a study of cytotoxic CD8 clonotypes in ibrutinib-treated CLL. Study-level findings and limits: Sustained-remission and progressing patients diverged in sampling times. The clonality went up when patients responded to ibrutinib and dropped back toward baseline at progression.

The CDR3 contains 14 residues. Trimming pared 1 base from V and 4 bases from J, leaving 10 bases between. The V gene's germline CDR1 is SGHTA and CDR2 FQGNSA. Measured with immunoSEQ multiplex PCR; TCRdb has only the in-frame clones, and not every one. The data contain approximately 32,000 clones, about half of them singletons. V and J are TRBV7-2 and TRBJ1-1, with D perhaps matching TRBD1 (6 bases). The sequencing used PBMCs, collected before ibrutinib treatment. This clonotype originated in a human donor with chronic lymphocytic leukemia. CDR3 sequence (DNA): TGTGCCAGCAGCTTAGTACAGGGTGCCACTGAAGCTTTCTTT. The encoded protein is CASSLVQGATEAFF. The full variable domain, its missing parts supplied by reference TRBV7-2 and TRBJ1-1, is GAGVSQSPSNKVTEKGKDVELRCDPISGHTALYWYRQSLGQGLEFLIYFQGNSAPDKSGLPSDRFSAERTGGSVSTLTIQRTQQEDSAVYLCASSLVQGATEAFFGQGTRLTVV.